This T cell receptor beta chain was profiled in a study of T cells after yellow fever vaccination. TCRdb re-derived calls from the 5' RACE reads in MiXCR, one entry per CDR3 protein. Among 550,000 to 750,000 distinct CDR3 sequences listed, approximately 13% were seen once. The clonotype comes from a man aged 25 to 40 who received the YFV17D yellow fever vaccine. This specimen was PBMCs, taken on the day of the yellow fever booster vaccination.

CDR3 region: CASSGQARLRLNEQFF. The CDR3 region has the DNA TGTGCCAGCAGTGGACAGGCTCGCCTAAGGCTGAATGAGCAGTTCTTC. The J gene is TRBJ2-1, the V gene TRBV2, with D possibly being TRBD1 (6 bases). Per the germline V gene, CDR1 is SNHLY and CDR2 is FYNNEI. The CDR3 has 16 residues. The ends were cut back, 4 bases at V and 7 bases at J, with 20 bases in the middle. The full variable domain, with the rest looked up from reference TRBV2 and TRBJ2-1, is EPEVTQTPSHQVTQMGQEVILRCVPISNHLYFYWYRQILGQKVEFLVSFYNNEISEKSEIFDDQFSVERPDGSNFTLKIRSTKLEDSAMYFCASSGQARLRLNEQFFGPGTRLTVL.